The T cell receptor beta chain described here comes from a study of cytomegalovirus exposure and HLA in healthy donors. Overall study results and limits: For most TCR beta V segments, an earlier analysis put the productive rate at about 90% or about 30% of the time. Presence/absence analyses supposed approximately even sequencing depth among donors. High specificity and sensitivity for cytomegalovirus status were reported for the classifier.

Primers: 60 Vbeta forward and 13 Jbeta reverse. Only in-frame clones appear in the TCRdb table, and some are missing; sequencing was by immunoSEQ multiplex PCR. The repertoire holds tens of thousands of clones, with around 79% as singletons. With 3 bases removed from V and 6 bases from J, the gap between germline ends came to 15 bases. The CDR3 consists of 14 residues. From germline, CDR1 is SGHAT and CDR2 FQNNGV. Concerning this clone: Its antigen is currently unknown. Different DNA sequences within this sample yield the same CDR3.

This chain connects TRBV11-2 to TRBJ2-7; perhaps TRBD2 as D (6 bases). This receptor was identified in a woman aged 40 to 50 in good health and CMV-seropositive. The sequencing sample was made of PBMCs. This chain's CDR3 is CASSFRLAGSEQYF. Here the CDR3 DNA reads TGTGCCAGCAGCTTTCGGCTTGCGGGAAGCGAGCAGTACTTC. The full variable domain, with the rest looked up from reference TRBV11-2 and TRBJ2-7, is EAGVAQSPRYKIIEKRQSVAFWCNPISGHATLYWYQQILGQGPKLLIQFQNNGVVDDSQLPKDRFSAERLKGVDSTLKIQPAKLEDSAVYLCASSFRLAGSEQYFGPGTRLTVT.